The clone carrying this TCR beta chain was recorded a few times. A read error is possible here, since a much larger clone lies one base away. This specimen comes from a study of tumor and adjacent non-tumor tissue in lung cancer. The template was RNA from unsorted bulk tissue. Newly diagnosed lung cancer patients had thoracic surgery in China, August–late 2014, without prior chemotherapy. V lost 5 bases and J lost 1, with 8 bases in between. Germline assignment: CDR1 PRHDT and CDR2 FYEKMQ (reference sequence). The CDR3 loop spans 13 amino acids. The library came from three nested PCR rounds adapted from ARM-PCR protocols. Via MiXCR, TCRdb re-called the multiplex PCR reads, giving one row per CDR3 protein. The sample has approximately 70,000 distinct CDR3 sequences; about three quarters are singletons.

Source material: lung tumor tissue. This sequence was found in a man aged 55 to 69 with non-small cell lung cancer. The V and J genes are TRBV13 and TRBJ1-1; D gene uncertain. The CDR3 loop is CASSLIQNTEAFF. CDR3 DNA sequence: TGTGCCAGCAGCCTGATCCAGAACACTGAAGCTTTCTTT. Full variable domain (outside the CDR3, taken from reference TRBV13 and TRBJ1-1): AAGVIQSPRHLIKEKRETATLKCYPIPRHDTVYWYQQGPGQDPQFLISFYEKMQSDKGSIPDRFSAQQFSDYHSELNMSSLELGDSALYFCASSLIQNTEAFFGQGTRLTVV.